This T cell receptor beta chain was recovered during a study of human T cells and chemical hapten exposure. Time point specified: patch test 2, 6 weeks after DPC sensitization. The treatment here: therapeutic diphenylcyclopropenone sensitization with weekly scalp DPC. This clonotype was seen many times. TCRdb used MiXCR to reprocess the RACE reads, holding one entry per CDR3 protein. In the table there are 73,000 or so distinct CDR3 sequences, 7.5% to 9.5% of which are singletons. Germline V gene data show CDR1 as GTSNPN and CDR2 as SVGIG (reference sequence). The CDR3 is 16 amino acids. Trimming shortened V by 3 bases and J by 1 base, and 18 bases separated the two germline ends.

The sequencing used whole blood, collected in connection with sensitization to the hapten diphenylcyclopropenone (DPC). V is TRBV30 and J is TRBJ1-2; no clear D. The receptor comes from a woman aged 45-60 years with alopecia areata. Some clones in this sample may be carry-over from other donors' samples. DNA for the CDR3: TGTGCCTGGAGCCCACGGACCTCCGGACTTAACTATGGCTACACCTTC. It yields the protein CAWSPRTSGLNYGYTF.